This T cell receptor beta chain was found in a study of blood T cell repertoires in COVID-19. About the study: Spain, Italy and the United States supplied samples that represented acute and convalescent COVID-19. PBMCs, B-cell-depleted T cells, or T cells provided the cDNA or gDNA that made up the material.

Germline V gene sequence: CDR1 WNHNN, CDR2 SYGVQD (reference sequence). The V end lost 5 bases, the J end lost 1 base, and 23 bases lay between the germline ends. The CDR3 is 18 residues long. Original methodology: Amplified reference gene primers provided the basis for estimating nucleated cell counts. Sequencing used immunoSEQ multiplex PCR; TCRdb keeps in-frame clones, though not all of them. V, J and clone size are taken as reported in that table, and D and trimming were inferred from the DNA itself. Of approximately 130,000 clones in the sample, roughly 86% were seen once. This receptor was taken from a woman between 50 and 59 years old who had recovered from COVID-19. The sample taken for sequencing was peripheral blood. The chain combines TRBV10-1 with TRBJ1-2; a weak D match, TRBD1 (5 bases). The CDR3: CASSNDRSHKSSNYGYTF. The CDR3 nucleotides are TGCGCCAGCAGTAACGACAGATCCCACAAGTCAAGTAACTATGGCTACACCTTC.